Here is one T cell receptor (beta chain) with its context. Germline is not matched at one junction end, which may reflect a read error. This entry comes from a study of blood T cell repertoires in COVID-19. Overall study context: Whether acute or convalescent, the COVID-19 samples came from the United States, Italy and Spain. The analysed material was cDNA or gDNA that came from T cells, B-cell-depleted T cells, or PBMCs.

The table came from immunoSEQ multiplex PCR; TCRdb's copy has only in-frame clones and leaves some out. The sample has roughly 140,000 clones, roughly 80% seen once. Sequencing was carried out using peripheral blood. The source of this sequence is a woman aged 40 to 55 with active or convalescent COVID-19.

Here the CDR3 DNA reads TGTGCCAGCATTTTAAGCGATGAGCAGTTCTTC. It codes for CASILSDEQFF. The J gene is TRBJ2-1, the V gene TRBV28, with D unresolved. Germline values: CDR1 MDHEN, CDR2 SYDVKM. This CDR3 comprises 11 residues.